This is a list of T cell receptor beta chains from one sample in a study of blood T cell repertoires in COVID-19. Repertoires were generated with immunoSEQ multiplex PCR, while TCRdb's copy carries only in-frame clones and drops some. The sample consists of 350,000 or so clones, almost 90% of them appearing once. Sequencing was performed on PBMCs or T cells enriched from blood (not recorded which). Receptors originate from a woman in her twenties or thirties who had been exposed to COVID-19. Both conserved end residues are part of each CDR3. A D gene is named only where the DNA matches it firmly. Clone size is shown for a subset of rows, as once, few, many or a class of expanded clone.

- TRBJ1-6 - TRBV27 CASSIEAGSPLHF TGTGCCAGCTCCATAGAGGCGGGATCACCCCTCCACTTT
TRBD2 TRBJ2-3 - TRBV19 CASSWASGSTDTQYF TGTGCCAGTAGTTGGGCTAGCGGTAGCACAGATACGCAGTATTTT
- TRBJ2-7 - TRBV5-6 CASSLFQGKYEQYF TGTGCCAGCAGCTTATTCCAGGGTAAATACGAGCAGTACTTC
TRBD2 TRBJ2-7 - TRBV30 CAWMAGRAQYEQYF TGTGCCTGGATGGCCGGGAGGGCCCAATACGAGCAGTACTTC
TRBD2 TRBJ2-5 once TRBV14 CASSQEGRGETQYF TGTGCCAGCAGCCAAGAGGGGAGGGGAGAGACCCAGTACTTC
TRBD1 TRBJ1-1 few TRBV19 CASSVQGAMDAKAFF TGTGCCAGTAGTGTACAGGGGGCGATGGACGCGAAAGCTTTCTTT
TRBD1 TRBJ1-5 - TRBV5-1 CASSPEGPTGGGNQPQHF TGCGCCAGCAGCCCCGAGGGACCGACAGGGGGCGGCAATCAGCCCCAGCATTTT
- TRBJ1-5 once TRBV19 CASTTGQLNQPQHF TGTGCCAGTACCACAGGACAGCTAAATCAGCCCCAGCATTTT
- TRBJ1-6 - TRBV11-3 CASSFGSSYNSPLHF TGTGCCAGCAGCTTTGGGAGCTCCTATAATTCACCCCTCCACTTT
- TRBJ1-1 - TRBV7-3 CASSLNRGLEAFF TGTGCCAGCAGCTTAAATCGGGGACTTGAAGCTTTCTTT
TRBD1 TRBJ1-3 - TRBV29-1 CSVVNSGQGAGNTIYF TGCAGCGTTGTAAATTCTGGGCAGGGGGCTGGAAACACCATATATTTT
- TRBJ1-1 once TRBV29-1 CSVDSLLEAFF TGCAGCGTTGATTCTTTACTTGAAGCTTTCTTT
TRBD1 TRBJ1-2 - TRBV7-8 CASSLALEGASGIYGYTF TGTGCCAGCAGCTTAGCCCTTGAGGGGGCCTCCGGAATATATGGCTACACCTTC
- TRBJ2-3 - TRBV11-2 CASSLVQTPSTDTQYF TGTGCCAGCAGCTTAGTGCAGACTCCTAGCACAGATACGCAGTATTTT
TRBD1 TRBJ2-1 - TRBV10-1 CASSYLRDRGYNEQFF TGCGCCAGCAGTTATCTCCGGGACAGGGGATACAATGAGCAGTTCTTC
- TRBJ1-2 few TRBV28 CASSFPTGYYGYTF TGTGCCAGCAGTTTCCCCACAGGTTACTATGGCTACACCTTC
TRBD1 TRBJ2-2 - TRBV29-1 CSVAGQDNTGELFF TGCAGCGTTGCGGGACAGGACAACACCGGGGAGCTGTTTTTT
TRBD1 TRBJ1-2 few TRBV29-1 CSAPGQGAAGYTF TGCAGCGCCCCGGGACAGGGGGCGGCCGGCTACACCTTC
- TRBJ2-5 - TRBV6-5 CASSYSGVLYQETQYF TGTGCCAGCAGTTACTCCGGGGTTTTATACCAAGAGACCCAGTACTTC
TRBD1 TRBJ1-4 once TRBV10-1 CASTPDRGNEKLFF TGCGCCAGCACCCCTGACAGGGGTAATGAAAAACTGTTTTTT
TRBD2 TRBJ2-1 - TRBV7-9 CASSSRWLAASNEQFF TGTGCCAGCAGCTCGCGTTGGCTAGCGGCCAGCAATGAGCAGTTCTTC
- TRBJ1-5 - TRBV6-5 CASSYSSRRDQPQHF TGTGCCAGCAGTTACTCGAGTCGGAGGGATCAGCCCCAGCATTTT
- TRBJ1-2 - TRBV15 CATSRTGRYGYTF TGTGCCACCAGCAGAACAGGGAGATATGGCTACACCTTC
TRBD1 TRBJ1-2 - TRBV11-3 CASSSGTGGRYGYTF TGTGCCAGCAGCTCGGGGACAGGGGGCAGGTATGGCTACACCTTC
TRBD2 TRBJ2-7 - TRBV19 CASSGRTSGVYEQYF TGTGCCAGTAGTGGAAGGACTAGCGGCGTCTACGAGCAGTACTTC
- TRBJ1-2 - TRBV6-4 CASSDGGEGYTF TGTGCCAGCAGTGACGGTGGGGAGGGCTACACCTTC
- TRBJ2-1 - TRBV23-1 CASKGSFTYNEQFF TGCGCCAGCAAGGGGTCATTCACCTACAATGAGCAGTTCTTC
- TRBJ1-1 - TRBV7-3 CASSLGQNTEAFF TGTGCCAGCAGCTTAGGGCAGAACACTGAAGCTTTCTTT
TRBD1 TRBJ1-4 - TRBV28 CASSLAWDRVYEKLFF TGTGCCAGCAGTTTAGCTTGGGACAGGGTATATGAAAAACTGTTTTTT
TRBD2 TRBJ2-7 - TRBV27 CASSHGRSYEQYF TGTGCCAGCAGTCACGGGAGGAGCTACGAGCAGTACTTC
- TRBJ1-4 - TRBV28 CASSFQGDGEKLFF TGTGCCAGCAGTTTTCAGGGCGATGGGGAAAAACTGTTTTTT
- TRBJ1-1 - TRBV19 CATKGRWTEAFF TGTGCCACCAAGGGGCGGTGGACTGAAGCTTTCTTT
- TRBJ2-1 - TRBV2 CASSEGVGYNEQFF TGTGCCAGCAGCGAGGGGGTGGGGTACAATGAGCAGTTCTTC
- TRBJ1-2 - TRBV2 CASRATDANYGYTF TGTGCCAGCAGGGCGACAGACGCTAACTATGGCTACACCTTC
TRBD1 TRBJ1-2 - TRBV5-1 CASSPGTGDGYGYTF TGCGCCAGCAGCCCGGGAACAGGGGACGGCTATGGCTACACCTTC
- TRBJ2-6 - TRBV28 CASRRGGPLAGANVLTF TGTGCCAGCAGAAGGGGGGGGCCCCTCGCTGGGGCCAACGTCCTGACTTTC
TRBD1 TRBJ1-1 once TRBV19 CASSMVRDRGATEAFF TGTGCCAGTAGTATGGTCCGGGACAGGGGAGCCACTGAAGCTTTCTTT
- TRBJ2-3 - TRBV30 CAWSPSDTQYF TGTGCCTGGAGTCCCTCCGATACGCAGTATTTT
- TRBJ2-7 - TRBV12-3/TRBV12-4 CASIGGGGEQYF TGTGCCAGCATCGGGGGAGGGGGCGAGCAGTACTTC
- TRBJ2-2 - TRBV5-6 CASSLVAGGAKPGELFF TGTGCCAGCAGCTTGGTCGCAGGTGGGGCCAAACCCGGGGAGCTGTTTTTT
TRBD1 TRBJ1-5 - TRBV5-6 CASSLMSGTANQPQHF TGTGCCAGCAGCTTGATGTCCGGGACAGCCAATCAGCCCCAGCATTTT
- TRBJ2-7 once TRBV7-9 CASSFETSPTYEQYF TGTGCCAGCAGCTTTGAGACTAGTCCTACCTACGAGCAGTACTTC
TRBD1 TRBJ1-4 once TRBV19 CASRDRAEKLFF TGTGCCAGTAGGGACAGGGCTGAAAAACTGTTTTTT
TRBD1 TRBJ2-7 - TRBV9 CASSVSDRGEQYF TGTGCCAGCAGCGTATCGGACAGGGGCGAGCAGTACTTC
TRBD1 TRBJ2-1 - TRBV6-6 CASSRRGDRAVYNEQFF TGTGCCAGCAGTCGTAGGGGGGACAGGGCCGTTTACAATGAGCAGTTCTTC
- TRBJ1-1 once TRBV19 CASSRTVNTEAFF TGTGCCAGTAGCAGGACAGTGAACACTGAAGCTTTCTTT
TRBD1 TRBJ1-2 - TRBV12-3/TRBV12-4 CASSFKTGGGYTF TGTGCCAGCAGCTTTAAAACAGGGGGAGGCTACACCTTC
- TRBJ2-5 few TRBV12-3/TRBV12-4 CASSLSGIETQYF TGTGCCAGCAGTTTATCAGGGATAGAGACCCAGTACTTC
TRBD1 TRBJ2-7 few TRBV5-8 CASSRTGSSYEQYF TGTGCCAGCTCCAGGACAGGGAGCTCCTACGAGCAGTACTTC
TRBD1 TRBJ1-2 once TRBV28 CASKGAPGYTF TGTGCCAGCAAGGGGGCGCCCGGCTACACCTTC
TRBD1 TRBJ1-1 - TRBV2 CASSEGLAVDRGVVFF TGTGCCAGCAGTGAAGGGTTAGCGGTCGACAGGGGGGTCGTTTTCTTT
- TRBJ2-3 - TRBV9 CASSPRGAGERTDTQYF TGTGCCAGCAGCCCGAGGGGGGCGGGAGAACGTACAGATACGCAGTATTTT
- TRBJ2-3 - TRBV9 CASSVRGDTQYF TGTGCCAGCAGCGTTAGGGGGGATACGCAGTATTTT
TRBD1 TRBJ1-3 - TRBV30 CAWREPTGVSSGNTIYF TGTGCCTGGAGGGAACCTACAGGGGTTAGTTCTGGAAACACCATATATTTT
- TRBJ2-3 - TRBV13 CASSFKREDGTDTQYF TGTGCCAGCAGCTTTAAGAGGGAGGATGGCACAGATACGCAGTATTTT
- TRBJ2-4 - TRBV2 CASSEASGSIAKNIQYF TGTGCCAGCAGTGAAGCCTCCGGTTCCATAGCCAAAAACATTCAGTACTTC
TRBD2 TRBJ2-1 - TRBV6-5 CATGGSGRAGNEQFF TGTGCCACTGGGGGAAGCGGGAGGGCGGGCAATGAGCAGTTCTTC
- TRBJ2-5 - TRBV28 CASRREDKETQYF TGTGCCAGCAGAAGGGAGGACAAAGAGACCCAGTACTTC
TRBD2 TRBJ2-7 - TRBV3-1/TRBV3-2 CASSQRRGADEQYF TGTGCCAGCAGCCAAAGGCGGGGGGCGGACGAGCAGTACTTC